One and the same sample provided the 30 T cell receptor beta chains below, sequenced in a study of blood T cells in healthy people across ages. A second roughly 6 to 11 cycle PCR used barcoded and J-beta primers. TCRdb reprocessed the 5' RACE reads via MiXCR and lists one record per CDR3 protein. The sample consists of 710,000 or so distinct CDR3 sequences, approximately 30% of them appearing once. The specimen sequenced was blood. The receptors were sampled from a woman older than 75 in good health.

This clonotype was seen ten or more times. This chain uses TRBV7-3 with TRBJ2-7; TRBD1 agrees at 7 bases. CDR3 length equals 14 residues. The J segment lost 3 bases and the V segment lost 9 bases, leaving 11 bases of the junction unmatched. Per the germline V gene, CDR1 is SGHTA and CDR2 is FQGTGA. CDR3 in amino acids: CASKVAGGNYEQYF. CDR3 nucleotides: TGTGCCAGTAAGGTGGCAGGGGGTAACTACGAGCAGTACTTC.

The rearrangement joins TRBV7-2 to TRBJ1-3; tentatively, D is TRBD1 (5 bases). CDR1 and CDR2 from the germline V gene are SGHTA and FQGNSA. Trimming took 7 bases from V and 2 from J, leaving 15 bases between them. The CDR3 length is 15 residues. The DNA for the CDR3 is TGTGCCAGCACCCTGGGGACGAGACCTGGAAACACCATATATTTT. Translation gives CASTLGTRPGNTIYF.

The chain links TRBV20-1 to TRBJ2-5, with 8 positions matching TRBD1. The CDR3 covers 15 residues. V was pared by 5 bases and J by 1 base, with 9 bases of the junction left unmatched. Per the germline V gene, CDR1 is DFQATT and CDR2 is SNEGSKA (reference sequence). The chain's CDR3 is CSALSPGGFQETQYF. The CDR3 DNA is TGCAGTGCTCTCAGTCCAGGGGGCTTCCAAGAGACCCAGTACTTC.

Only a few counts were recorded for this clonotype. The chain couples TRBV9 to TRBJ1-6; D possibly corresponds to TRBD1 (6 bases). The V gene's germline CDR1 is SGDLS and CDR2 YYNGEE. CDR3 length: 15 amino acids. Trimming pared 3 bases from V and 4 bases from J, leaving 11 bases between. The CDR3 nucleotides read TGTGCCAGCAGCGCCGGGACACCTTATAATTCACCCCTCCACTTT. This codes for CASSAGTPYNSPLHF.

Worth noting for this clonotype: A much larger clone differs from this one at a single base, so this may be a read error. Here the CDR3 DNA reads TGCAGGGCGCTAGAGATACGAGGGGGAGGCAATCAGCCCCAGCATTTT. Its translation: CRALEIRGGGNQPQHF. V and J are TRBV20-1 and TRBJ1-5; D perhaps matches TRBD1 (6 bases). CDR3 length equals 16 residues. The germline CDR1 and CDR2 sequences are DFQATT and SNEGSKA (reference sequence).

V gene TRBV20-1 combines with J gene TRBJ2-1; D uncertain. Germline-derived CDR1 and CDR2 are DFQATT and SNEGSKA (reference sequence). There are 13 residues in the CDR3. V was shortened by 5 bases and J by 7 bases, with 15 bases between the two germline ends. CDR3 residues: CSALGPLVNEQFF. CDR3 in DNA: TGCAGTGCTCTCGGGCCTCTTGTAAATGAGCAGTTCTTC.

Details on this clonotype: Without the conserved terminal phenylalanine or tryptophan, this CDR3 likely stems from a read error. J is TRBJ2-1 and V is TRBV9, with 8 bases lining up with TRBD1. The trim removed 4 bases at V and 6 bases at J, leaving 9 bases unmatched. CDR3 size: 15 residues. Germline loops: CDR1 SGDLS, CDR2 YYNGEE. The CDR3, as DNA: TGTGCCAGCAGCTCAGGGGGCAGGTCTTCCAATGAGCAGTTCTGC. Amino acid sequence: CASSSGGRSSNEQFC.

This clonotype was recorded at least ten times. This chain connects TRBV25-1 to TRBJ1-2; no reliable D call. The germline V gene encodes CDR1 MGHDK and CDR2 SYGVNS. V shed 2 bases and J shed 7 bases, with 11 bases lying between them. The CDR3 length is 13 residues. CDR3 DNA sequence: TGTGCCAGCAGTGAAATGTCAGAATCTGGCTACACCTTC. Translated: CASSEMSESGYTF.

This clonotype was recorded at least ten times. This chain connects TRBV15 to TRBJ1-5, with D perhaps matching TRBD1 (6 bases). The CDR3 is 18 residues long. From germline, CDR1 is LNHNV and CDR2 YYDKDF (reference sequence). The V gene lost 4 bases and the J gene lost 0 bases, with 19 bases spanning the gap. The CDR3 bases are TGTGCCACCAGCACGAGGACCGCAGGGACATATAGCAATCAGCCCCAGCATTTT. Translation gives CATSTRTAGTYSNQPQHF.

In its sample, this clonotype was seen once. V is TRBV20-1 and J is TRBJ2-7, with 10 bases that match TRBD2. CDR3 length equals 15 residues. Trimming cost V 3 bases and J 3 bases; bases outside gene matches: 8. From germline, CDR1 is DFQATT and CDR2 SNEGSKA (reference sequence). The CDR3 is CSASPPLAGVYEQYF. The CDR3, as DNA: TGCAGTGCTAGTCCCCCCCTAGCGGGAGTCTACGAGCAGTACTTC.

For this clonotype: One base away lies a much larger clone, so this may be a sequencing read error. The chain carries TRBV20-1 and TRBJ2-3; the D is unclear. V lost 5 bases and J 10 bases, leaving 10 bases between the germline ends. Germline loops: CDR1 DFQATT, CDR2 SNEGSKA (reference sequence). The CDR3 spans 10 residues. DNA for the CDR3: TGCAGTGCTGGTCTGGGCGCGCAGTATTTT. Translated: CSAGLGAQYF.

This clonotype appeared many times. The J gene is TRBJ1-5, the V gene TRBV20-1, with 9 bases lining up with TRBD1. The CDR3 sequence is 18 residues long. Germline V CDR1 and CDR2: DFQATT, SNEGSKA (reference sequence). V lost 3 bases to trimming and J lost 0 bases; unmatched junction nucleotides: 12. The CDR3 region has the DNA TGCAGTGCTAGGGGGGGGACAGGGAGACCCTCTAGCAATCAGCCCCAGCATTTT. It codes for CSARGGTGRPSSNQPQHF.

Of note for this clonotype: A read error is possible here, since a much larger clone lies one base away. This chain uses TRBV6-6 with TRBJ2-7; no firm D call. The length of the CDR3 is 12 residues. The germline gives CDR1 MNHNY, CDR2 SVGAGI (reference sequence). In DNA form, the CDR3 reads TGTGCCAACAGTCAATCGTCCTACGAGCAGTACTTC. This gives the protein CANSQSSYEQYF.

Details on this clonotype: A single base separates this from a much larger clone, so it may be a read error. The chain recombines TRBV5-1 with TRBJ1-1; the D is unclear. Germline CDR1 is SGHRS and CDR2 is YFSETQ. The CDR3 contains 16 residues. The V and J ends lost 0 bases and 5 bases respectively, with 17 bases between them. For the CDR3, the DNA is TGCGCCAGCAGCTTGGCCAGCCCCCCTGTGGGAACTGAAGCTTTCTTT. Translation gives CASSLASPPVGTEAFF.

This clonotype was seen many times. V gene TRBV6-4 combines with J gene TRBJ2-7; TRBD2 matches 9 bases. Looked up from germline, CDR1 is MRHNA and CDR2 is SNTAGT. V was pared by 3 bases and J by 3 bases, with 6 bases of the junction left unmatched. This CDR3 is 15 amino acids long. The CDR3 spells CASSEVAGAYYEQYF. Written as DNA, the CDR3 is TGTGCCAGCAGTGAAGTAGCGGGGGCTTACTACGAGCAGTACTTC.

This clonotype was counted between two and nine times. This chain links TRBV5-6 with TRBJ1-1, with D perhaps matching TRBD1 (5 bases). V shed 2 bases and J shed 5 bases, with 16 bases lying between them. This CDR3 has 15 amino acids. Germline-derived CDR1 and CDR2 are SGHDT and YYEEEE. The CDR3 region has the DNA TGTGCCAGCAGCTTCCGTGTAGGGACGTTGACTGAAGCTTTCTTT. Its translation: CASSFRVGTLTEAFF.

This clonotype was found a few times. The rearrangement links TRBV19 to TRBJ2-7; D uncertain. CDR1 is LNHDA, CDR2 SQIVND, per germline (reference sequence). This CDR3 comprises 14 residues. V lost 3 bases and J lost 0, with 9 bases in between. The CDR3 here is CASSIMGSSYEQYF. The CDR3 coding sequence is TGTGCCAGTAGTATTATGGGGTCCTCCTACGAGCAGTACTTC.

This chain connects TRBV3-1 to TRBJ1-2; tentative D call: TRBD1 (5 bases). Germline CDR1 LGHDT, CDR2 YNNKEL (reference sequence). The CDR3 totals 14 residues. Trimming stripped 0 bases from V and 4 bases from J, with 9 bases between. The DNA for the CDR3 is TGTGCCAGCAGCCAAGATTTCGACAGCTATGGCTACACCTTC. Residues: CASSQDFDSYGYTF.

This clonotype has at least ten counts. The rearrangement joins TRBV10-3 to TRBJ2-7; 10 bases are a match to TRBD2. Losses at the gene ends were 10 bases for V and 0 bases for J; bases not matched to a gene: 18. Germline V gives CDR1 ENHRY, CDR2 SYGVKD. The CDR3 length is 18 residues. The CDR3 is CATYSRRQTSGFSYEQYF. In DNA form, the CDR3 reads TGTGCCACCTACTCCCGACGGCAGACTAGCGGGTTCTCCTACGAGCAGTACTTC.

This clonotype was seen at least ten times. The chain uses TRBV4-2 and TRBJ2-6; unclear D gene. Trimming removed 0 bases at V and 11 bases at J, with 2 bases between. Looked up from germline, CDR1 is LGHNA and CDR2 is YNFKEQ. The CDR3 extends over 11 amino acids. CDR3 bases: TGTGCCAGCAGCCAAGACCACGTCCTGACTTTC. Amino acid sequence: CASSQDHVLTF.

This chain joins TRBV3-1 and TRBJ1-1; D is unresolved. V lost 7 bases and J 2 bases, leaving 14 bases between the germline ends. The CDR3 covers 14 residues. CDR1 LGHDT and CDR2 YNNKEL come from the germline V gene (reference sequence). The CDR3 here is CASTATRKNTEAFF. The DNA for the CDR3 is TGTGCCAGCACCGCGACACGAAAAAACACTGAAGCTTTCTTT.

A note on this clonotype: Being one base from a much bigger clone, this may be a read error. The chain recombines TRBV2 with TRBJ2-7; no clear D. Germline CDR1 and CDR2: SNHLY and FYNNEI. Trimming shortened V by 8 bases and J by 7 bases, and 15 bases separated the two germline ends. CDR3 length: 12 residues. This CDR3 is CASEKTYNEQYF. The CDR3 nucleotides read TGTGCCAGCGAAAAGACTTACAATGAGCAGTACTTC.

In its sample, this clonotype was seen many times. CDR3 sequence (DNA): TGTGCCAGCAGTTTAATGGGTGAGCAGTTCTTC. This encodes CASSLMGEQFF. The rearrangement uses TRBV6-2 or TRBV6-3 and TRBJ2-1, with D hard to call. Deletions cut 4 bases from V and 9 bases from J, with 7 bases between. CDR3 length: 11 residues. Germline CDR1 and CDR2: MNHEY and SVGEGT.

The gene calls are TRBV15 and TRBJ2-2, with D perhaps TRBD2 (6 bases). This CDR3 has 15 amino acids. Germline V gene sequence: CDR1 LNHNV, CDR2 YYDKDF (reference sequence). The V end was cut by 0 bases, the J end by 4 bases, with 9 bases between. The CDR3 loop is CATSRDGGVTGELFF. CDR3 DNA sequence: TGTGCCACCAGCAGAGACGGGGGAGTCACCGGGGAGCTGTTTTTT.

In its sample, this clonotype was seen many times. The genes are TRBV25-1 and TRBJ1-1; D not resolved. CDR1 is MGHDK and CDR2 is SYGVNS in the germline V gene. V dropped 1 base and J dropped 8 bases, with 8 bases sitting between them. This CDR3 contains 12 residues. This CDR3 reads CASSEFGREAFF. The DNA of the CDR3 is TGTGCCAGCAGTGAATTCGGACGGGAAGCTTTCTTT.

Notes on this clonotype: This may stem from a read error, because a much larger clone lies one nucleotide away. The J gene is TRBJ1-4, the V gene TRBV12-3 or TRBV12-4, with no clear D. The CDR3 sequence is 15 residues long. CDR3 in DNA: TGTGTCAGCAGTTTGGGTGGTAGAGCTAATGAAAAACTGTTTTTT. Amino acid sequence: CVSSLGGRANEKLFF.

With regard to this clonotype: This may arise from a read error, as a much more abundant clone is one base away. The chain recombines TRBV5-6 with TRBJ2-7; tentative D call: TRBD2 (5 bases). Trimming stripped 1 base from V and 0 bases from J, with 11 bases between. CDR1 is SGHDT and CDR2 is YYEEEE in the germline V gene. The CDR3 consists of 15 residues. In DNA form, the CDR3 reads TGTGCCAGCAGCTTGCGGAGTGGGAGCTCCTACGAGCAGTACTTC. Amino acid sequence: CASSLRSGSSYEQYF.

The table lists this clonotype with many counts. This CDR3 reads CASSYAGTGLYEQYF. CDR3 DNA sequence: TGTGCCAGCAGTTACGCCGGGACAGGGCTCTACGAGCAGTACTTC. The chain links TRBV6-6 to TRBJ2-7; TRBD1 aligns across 9 bases. The CDR3 consists of 15 residues. Germline V gene sequence: CDR1 MNHNY, CDR2 SVGAGI (reference sequence). Trimming at V came to 2 bases and at J to 3 bases, leaving 5 bases not matched to a gene.

This clonotype is a singleton in its sample. The V and J genes are TRBV5-4 and TRBJ2-5; no definite D call. Trimming shortened V by 0 bases and J by 2 bases, and 8 bases separated the two germline ends. Germline V lookup: CDR1 SGHNT, CDR2 YYREEE (reference sequence). This CDR3 spans 14 amino acids. CDR3 sequence: CASSLEPLQETQYF. The CDR3 region has the DNA TGTGCCAGCAGCTTGGAGCCGTTACAAGAGACCCAGTACTTC.

The chain is built from TRBV11-3 and TRBJ2-1; TRBD2 aligns across 13 bases. Per germline, CDR1 SGHNT and CDR2 YENEEA. This CDR3 region has 15 residues. The V segment lost 6 bases and the J segment 9 bases; nucleotides outside the gene matches: 8. The CDR3 DNA follows: TGTGCCAGCAGATCAACTAGCGGGAGGGCCAGTGAGCAGTTCTTC. This translates into CASRSTSGRASEQFF.